Following are 6 T cell receptor beta chains from one sample sequenced in a study of T cell responses to AZD1222 COVID-19 vaccine. TCRdb's table, derived via immunoSEQ multiplex PCR, lists solely in-frame clones and lacks some. The table shows over 110,000 clones, with about 93% occurring only once. The specimen comprised peripheral blood, sampled on day 0 of AZD1222 vaccination. The receptors derive from an adult in good health.

This clone was recorded once. This sequence joins TRBV3-1 (or the pseudogene TRBV3-2) and TRBJ2-1, with 10 bases fitting TRBD2. The length of the CDR3 is 15 residues. The V gene's germline CDR1 is LGHDT and CDR2 YNNKEL (reference sequence). V shed 2 bases, J shed 7 bases, and the junction held 5 bases outside the gene matches. The CDR3 DNA reads TGTGCCAGCAGCCAAACACTAGCGGGGAGGAATGAGCAGTTCTTC. Protein product: CASSQTLAGRNEQFF.

In its sample, this clone was seen once. V gene TRBV5-1 combines with J gene TRBJ2-7, with D tentatively TRBD1 (5 bases). Germline V gene data show CDR1 as SGHRS and CDR2 as YFSETQ. This CDR3 is built from 15 residues. With 0 bases removed from V and 3 bases from J, the gap between germline ends came to 13 bases. Here the CDR3 reads CASSLVSQGLYEQYF. The CDR3 DNA follows: TGCGCCAGCAGCTTGGTATCCCAGGGTCTCTACGAGCAGTACTTC.

This sequence joins TRBV2 and TRBJ1-4; 7 bases match TRBD1. The CDR3 is made up of 13 amino acids. Looked up from germline, CDR1 is SNHLY and CDR2 is FYNNEI. Trimming removed 8 bases from V and 4 bases from J; junction bases left unmatched: 4. The CDR3 region has the DNA TGTGCCAGCTCAAGACAGGGTAATGAAAAACTGTTTTTT. It encodes CASSRQGNEKLFF.

The chain uses TRBV19 and TRBJ1-2, with D possibly matching TRBD1 (5 bases). V was cut by 0 bases and J by 8 bases, with 10 bases left in between. The CDR3 runs 13 residues. The V gene's germline CDR1 is LNHDA and CDR2 SQIVND (reference sequence). CDR3 protein: CASSIEPGRGYTF. In DNA, the CDR3 is TGTGCCAGTAGTATAGAACCAGGGCGCGGCTACACCTTC.

The genes are TRBV4-3 and TRBJ1-5; D gene ambiguous. The germline CDR1 and CDR2 sequences are LGHNA and YSLEER. Trimming removed 0 bases from V and 3 bases from J, with 18 bases in between. The CDR3 consists of 18 residues. The CDR3 DNA reads TGCGCCAGCAGCCAAGAATTCGGAGGTGTGAGTCCCAATCAGCCCCAGCATTTT. It codes for CASSQEFGGVSPNQPQHF.

The chain has TRBV9 and TRBJ1-1, with a possible D match to TRBD1 (6 bases). Trimming pared 3 bases from V and 7 bases from J, leaving 13 bases between. CDR3 length: 13 residues. Germline CDR1 reads SGDLS; CDR2 reads YYNGEE. This chain's CDR3 is CASSENPRGEAFF. In DNA, the CDR3 is TGTGCCAGCAGCGAGAATCCCAGGGGTGAAGCTTTCTTT.